This TCR beta chain stems from a study of blood T cell repertoires in COVID-19. The data were produced by immunoSEQ multiplex PCR, yet TCRdb's version contains in-frame clones alone and is incomplete. The sample has roughly 350,000 clones; approximately 87% are singletons. Germline CDR1 is KGHDR and CDR2 is SFDVKD. The CDR3 has 19 amino acids. The trim removed 3 bases at V and 4 bases at J, leaving 13 bases unmatched. The chain is built from TRBV24-1 and TRBJ2-1; 11 nucleotides match TRBD2. This receptor was taken from a woman under 40 with COVID-19, enrolled during active disease. Sequencing was done on a sample of peripheral blood. The chain's CDR3 is CATSDPDRVGTSGYNEQFF. The CDR3 DNA is TGTGCCACCAGTGATCCGGACAGGGTAGGGACTAGCGGTTACAATGAGCAGTTCTTC.